This T cell receptor beta chain was captured by sequencing in a study of Graves' ophthalmopathy and Graves' hyperthyroidism (dated by TCRdb to the late 2010s). Regarding the research as a whole: Peripheral blood was collected at initial diagnosis, before any treatment. Following sample collection, hyperthyroidism patients were given methimazole at a starting dose of 30 mg daily, and ophthalmopathy patients were given high-dose intravenous methylprednisolone. The 85 to 100 discovery patients were randomly split 7:3 into training and test sets. A discovery set of 95 to 100 patients (roughly 41 ophthalmopathy, 57 stable hyperthyroidism) was enrolled to explore V-J signatures distinguishing ophthalmopathy from hyperthyroidism. An independent validation cohort comprised 18 hyperthyroidism patients and roughly 15 patients who later progressed from hyperthyroidism to ophthalmopathy. In about six hyperthyroidism patients, the T-cell repertoires found in thyroid tissue were compared with those found in blood. To tell Graves' ophthalmopathy apart from Graves' hyperthyroidism, and to predict which patients would progress to ophthalmopathy, the study relied on TCR beta repertoire signatures. In total, 135 blood samples were TCR-sequenced: around 42 ophthalmopathy, some 75 hyperthyroidism and about 17 hyperthyroidism-to-ophthalmopathy patients.

For repertoire sequencing, the TCR beta CDR3 regions were amplified from RNA transcripts. A first-round RT-PCR used HTBI primers with the Qiagen OneStep RT-PCR kit, followed by a second-round multiplex PCR, size selection and purification. Libraries were sequenced paired-end with 100 bp reads on an Illumina HiSeq2000. From the authors' description of their analysis: SOAPnuke was used for read processing, and reads with adapters, uncalled bases, a mean Phred below 15, or no exact constant-primer or identifier match were discarded. High-quality paired reads were merged with COPE v1.2.5. Unique nucleotide sequences were defined as clonotypes and aligned to IMGT TRB V, D and J references using MiTCR v1.1. Analysis was restricted to V-J combinations with a frequency above 0.0001, which covered roughly 99% of repertoires. For each V-J combination, a TCR clonal expansion and chaos score was defined as the ratio of F50 clonal expansion to chaos observed in the TCRdist matrix. Features were reduced by Welch's t-statistics and random forest to approximately 12 V-J combinations, which fed a naive Bayes classifier. The Morisita-Horn index was used to measure how similar the thyroid and blood repertoires were. TCRdb reprocessed the public reads (quality trimming at Q25 with fastp, clone calling with MiXCR) and kept in-frame beta chains. CDR3 protein duplicates are merged, each entry listing the most common genes and DNA. The V and J calls were determined by TCRdb, not by the authors. This sample is represented by some 160,000 distinct CDR3 sequences; 39% of them were singletons. Nearly 9% of the sample is held by the ten biggest clonotypes.

The research as a whole found: Among expanded thyroid clonotypes with frequency above 0.001, most also showed up in blood, which suggests that blood repertoires may reflect the thyroid immune response. The 13-signature model separated ophthalmopathy from stable hyperthyroidism with around 90% sensitivity and 81% to 82% specificity in cross-validation, and 80%/75% in the test set. Sample size was not predetermined statistically, and investigators were not blinded to group allocation. In validation, the model predicted ophthalmopathy progression with about 70% sensitivity and 72.22% specificity; roughly 11 predicted patients were CT-confirmed with GO in a median of roughly 6.8 months.

V loses 6 bases of germline sequence and J loses 0 bases, and the interval between the two ends is 17 bases. The germline V gene yields MNHEY for CDR1 and SVGEGT for CDR2. The CDR3 sequence holds 16 residues, the cysteine and phenylalanine included. The only DNA kept is the CDR3, 48 bases in frame from the first base. Turning to this clonotype: It has no known antigen specificity. Base qualities are not recorded, but no much larger clone differs from it by a single base.

The ophthalmopathy patients had moderately to severely active disease, with a Clinical Activity Score of 3 or higher, a NOSPECS grade of 4 or higher, and a disease duration of less than 3 months. Anyone with other autoimmune diseases, uncontrolled infections, pregnancy or lactation was excluded from the study. Clinical symptoms, serum thyroxine, TRAb, thyroid ultrasound and orbital computed tomography formed the basis of the diagnosis. Using Ficoll-Paque density gradient centrifugation, PBMCs were isolated from 9.5 to 10 ml of fresh peripheral blood. Total RNA was extracted using Trizol reagent, and RNA quality was checked on an Agilent 2100 Bioanalyzer.

The receptor was derived from a man aged 25 to 40 with Graves' ophthalmopathy. Donor details come from another sample of the same person, matched by shared clones. Sample: peripheral blood. Recombination linked TRBV6-2 or TRBV6-3 to TRBJ2-5, with a tentative D call of TRBD1 or TRBD2, each matching 5 bases. The CDR3 reads CASSRRSWGNQETQYF. The nucleotide sequence is given as TGTGCCAGCAGCCGTCGGAGTTGGGGGAACCAAGAGACCCAGTACTTC.